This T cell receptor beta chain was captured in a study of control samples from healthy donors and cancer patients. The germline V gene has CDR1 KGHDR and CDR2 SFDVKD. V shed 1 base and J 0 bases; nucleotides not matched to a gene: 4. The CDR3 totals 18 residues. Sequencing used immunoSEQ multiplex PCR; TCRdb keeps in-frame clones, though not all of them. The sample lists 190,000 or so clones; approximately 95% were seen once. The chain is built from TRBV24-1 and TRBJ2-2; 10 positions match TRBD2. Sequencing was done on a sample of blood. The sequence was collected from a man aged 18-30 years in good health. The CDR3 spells CATSDFSGGTTNTGELFF. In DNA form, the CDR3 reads TGTGCCACCAGTGATTTTAGCGGGGGGACTACGAACACCGGGGAGCTGTTTTTT.